These 15 T cell receptor beta chains came from one sample sequenced in a study of T cells in Graves' hyperthyroidism and ophthalmopathy. TCR beta CDR3 region amplification was performed from RNA transcripts. HTBI primers drove first-round RT-PCR of the TCR CDR3. TCRdb processed the multiplex PCR reads anew with MiXCR; each CDR3 protein has one entry. This sample has 800,000 or so distinct CDR3 sequences; over 35% occur once, and the top ten carry 8% to 9%. Input material: blood. These receptors were taken from a man between 18 and 29 years old with Graves' hyperthyroidism.

This clonotype has ten or more counts. In DNA form, the CDR3 reads TGTGCCAGCAGCTGGGAAAGGATGAACACTGAAGCTTTCTTT. Protein product: CASSWERMNTEAFF. The chain has TRBV7-9 and TRBJ1-1; D is undetermined. Trimming left V 4 bases short and J 0 bases short, with 9 bases between. This CDR3 has 14 amino acids. The V gene's germline CDR1 is SEHNR and CDR2 FQNEAQ (reference sequence).

V is TRBV2 and J is TRBJ1-6; maybe TRBD1 (6 bases). The CDR3 covers 16 residues. V shed 4 bases and J shed 7 bases, with 17 bases lying between them. Germline V gene lookup returns CDR1 SNHLY and CDR2 FYNNEI. The CDR3 DNA follows: TGTGCCAGCAGTGCGACGGCACAGGGTGGCAATTCACCCCTCCACTTT. This codes for CASSATAQGGNSPLHF. Full variable domain (missing parts from reference TRBV2 and TRBJ1-6): EPEVTQTPSHQVTQMGQEVILRCVPISNHLYFYWYRQILGQKVEFLVSFYNNEISEKSEIFDDQFSVERPDGSNFTLKIRSTKLEDSAMYFCASSATAQGGNSPLHFGNGTRLTVT.

This clonotype was seen repeatedly, ten times or more. The CDR3 coding sequence is TGTGCCACCAGCAGATACCGCCTCGGGACAGGGGATCAAAATGGCTACACCTTC. Translation: CATSRYRLGTGDQNGYTF. The genes are TRBV15 and TRBJ1-2; 10 positions match TRBD1. Germline trimming cut 2 bases from V and 6 bases from J; bases unmatched to any gene: 15. This CDR3 is 18 amino acids long. The germline V gene encodes CDR1 LNHNV and CDR2 YYDKDF (reference sequence).

The rearrangement uses TRBV5-6 and TRBJ1-4; TRBD1 matches 7 bases. CDR1 is SGHDT, CDR2 YYEEEE, per germline. The CDR3 is 15 amino acids. The J segment lost 4 bases and the V segment lost 7 bases, leaving 10 bases of the junction unmatched. Here the CDR3 reads CASGGPGTVNEKLFF. DNA for the CDR3: TGTGCCAGCGGCGGACCCGGGACAGTTAATGAAAAACTGTTTTTT.

In its sample, this clonotype was seen a few times. The V gene is TRBV19, the J gene TRBJ2-5; perhaps TRBD1 as D (6 bases). The germline gives CDR1 LNHDA, CDR2 SQIVND (reference sequence). The CDR3 covers 15 residues. Trimming stripped 7 bases from V and 1 base from J, with 16 bases between. The CDR3 here is CASTSNAGAQETQYF. DNA for the CDR3: TGTGCCAGTACCTCAAACGCAGGGGCCCAAGAGACCCAGTACTTC.

This clonotype has more than one count but fewer than ten. The rearrangement links TRBV7-2 to TRBJ2-7; perhaps TRBD1 as D (6 bases). CDR3 size: 14 residues. Germline V gene sequence: CDR1 SGHTA, CDR2 FQGNSA. Trimming removed 5 bases at V and 2 bases at J, with 13 bases between. The CDR3 here is CASSPGDTAYEQYF. CDR3 DNA: TGTGCCAGCAGCCCAGGGGACACCGCCTACGAGCAGTACTTC.

Here the CDR3 DNA reads TGTGCCATCAGTACAGCAGGGGGGAGCACCGGGGAGCTGTTTTTT. It codes for CAISTAGGSTGELFF. The chain couples TRBV7-9 to TRBJ2-2; D possibly corresponds to TRBD1 (7 bases). V lost 10 bases and J lost 4, with 19 bases in between. Germline V gene data show CDR1 as SEHNR and CDR2 as FQNEAQ (reference sequence). There are 15 residues in the CDR3.

In its sample, this clonotype was seen a few times. This rearrangement joins TRBV19 to TRBJ1-3, with a weak D call TRBD1 (5 bases). CDR3 length: 15 amino acids. Trimming pared 4 bases from V and 2 bases from J, leaving 12 bases between. CDR1 and CDR2 (germline): LNHDA, SQIVND (reference sequence). The CDR3 DNA reads as TGTGCCAGTAGTACGATCGGGGGAACTGGAAACACCATATATTTT. Amino acids: CASSTIGGTGNTIYF.

Only one count was recorded for this clonotype. CDR3 sequence: CAISESVQVDEQYF. The CDR3 coding sequence is TGTGCCATCAGTGAGTCGGTACAGGTCGACGAGCAGTACTTC. J is TRBJ2-7 and V is TRBV10-3; possibly TRBD1 for D (5 bases). Germline values: CDR1 ENHRY, CDR2 SYGVKD. V was clipped by 0 bases and J by 5 bases, with 11 bases between them. This CDR3 comprises 14 residues.

Comments on this clonotype: The germline gene is not matched at one end of the junction; a read error may be the cause. The gene calls are TRBV10-3 and TRBJ2-2; 7 nucleotides align to TRBD2. CDR1 is ENHRY, CDR2 SYGVKD, per germline. The CDR3 runs 14 residues. The CDR3 sequence is CASSYGRLTGELFF. The DNA for the CDR3 is TGTGCCAGCAGTTACGGGAGGCTCACCGGGGAGCTGTTTTTT.

This sequence joins TRBV29-1 and TRBJ1-2; TRBD1 aligns across 7 bases. After removal of 5 bases from V and 6 bases from J, the junction contained 3 bases not matched to a gene. Looked up from germline, CDR1 is SQVTM and CDR2 is ANQGSEA. The CDR3 extends over 11 amino acids. CDR3 sequence reads: CSVSQGHGYTF. The CDR3 DNA reads TGCAGCGTTTCACAGGGGCATGGCTACACCTTC.

This chain uses TRBV25-1 with TRBJ1-6, with TRBD1 matching over 10 bases. Per the germline V gene, CDR1 is MGHDK and CDR2 is SYGVNS. J was trimmed by 4 bases and V by 8 bases; bases with no gene match: 5. This CDR3 has 15 residues. CDR3 nucleotide sequence: TGTGCCAGCCCCCGGGACAGGGGTTATAATTCACCCCTCCACTTT. It encodes CASPRDRGYNSPLHF.

Turning to this clonotype: This may come from a read error, since a much larger clone is one base off. The V and J genes are TRBV7-9 and TRBJ1-3; D remains ambiguous. The CDR3 contains 14 residues. Germline V lookup: CDR1 SEHNR, CDR2 FQNEAQ (reference sequence). This CDR3 reads CANSMPGSGNTIYF. In DNA form, the CDR3 reads TGTGCCAACAGCATGCCTGGCTCTGGAAACACCATATATTTT.

The V gene is TRBV20-1, the J gene TRBJ2-7; D not certain. Germline V gene sequence: CDR1 DFQATT, CDR2 SNEGSKA (reference sequence). This CDR3 contains 11 residues. Trimming shortened V by 0 bases and J by 9 bases, and 9 bases separated the two germline ends. The CDR3 sequence: CSARDQWGQYF. DNA for the CDR3: TGCAGTGCTAGAGATCAATGGGGGCAGTACTTC.

V and J are TRBV6-2 or TRBV6-3 and TRBJ2-2; D perhaps matches TRBD2 (5 bases). Germline CDR1 and CDR2: MNHEY and SVGEGT. Between the trimmed V and J ends, which lost 2 bases and 2 bases, there was a span of 15 bases. CDR3 length equals 17 residues. CDR3 in amino acids: CASSYDYREPNTGELFF. CDR3 DNA: TGTGCCAGCAGTTACGACTATCGCGAACCCAACACCGGGGAGCTGTTTTTT.